The entry below gives a single T cell receptor beta chain sequence along with its context. The antigen remains undetermined. Construction of TCR beta libraries was performed using quantitative 5'-RACE with molecular barcodes. MiXCR, run by TCRdb on the 5' RACE reads, gives a single entry per CDR3 protein. The sample consists of a few hundred thousand distinct CDR3 sequences, approximately 20% of them appearing once. The data originate from a study of CD8 T cells in ankylosing spondylitis. The study's findings and limits: Disease-associated clonotypes exhibited CD8+ identity and were relatively infrequent in peripheral blood. For ankylosing spondylitis blood, a TCR beta motif of about eight highly homologous variants appeared characteristic. Reactive arthritis synovial fluid and blood previously showed some of these motif variants. Reportedly, disease-linked clones are significantly enriched in ankylosing spondylitis patients' matched synovial fluid.

The receptor was isolated from a male donor with ankylosing spondylitis. Sequencing was performed on blood, either unsorted or a sorted T cell fraction (not recorded which).

As DNA, the CDR3 is TGTGCCAGCTCCCGTCAGGGGCCCCTCGGCACAGATACGCAGTATTTT. This codes for CASSRQGPLGTDTQYF. The rearrangement uses TRBV12-3 or TRBV12-4 and TRBJ2-3; weak D call: TRBD1 (6 bases). The V and J ends lost 8 bases and 1 base respectively, with 19 bases between them. This CDR3 comprises 16 residues.